The 2 T cell receptor beta chains below were found in one sample sequenced in a study of T cells after yellow fever vaccination. MiXCR was run by TCRdb on the 5' RACE reads, yielding one entry per CDR3 protein. The table shows 250,000 to 350,000 distinct CDR3 sequences, with roughly 7% occurring only once. Sequencing used PBMCs, obtained about 41 days after the first yellow fever vaccination. These receptors were collected from a man younger than 35 who received the YFV17D yellow fever vaccine.

This clonotype has just a few counts. V and J are TRBV9 and TRBJ2-2, with D possibly being TRBD2 (6 bases). With 4 bases removed from V and 0 bases from J, the gap between germline ends came to 10 bases. The CDR3 runs to 15 residues. The germline CDR1 and CDR2 sequences are SGDLS and YYNGEE. CDR3 bases: TGTGCCAGCAGCCTGCGGGATACGAACACCGGGGAGCTGTTTTTT. As protein: CASSLRDTNTGELFF.

This sequence joins TRBV4-3 and TRBJ1-1; D gene unclear. The germline V and J ends were trimmed by 1 base and 0 bases, with 9 bases remaining between them. Germline V gene data show CDR1 as LGHNA and CDR2 as YSLEER. There are 15 residues in the CDR3. The CDR3 here is CASSQGLIMNTEAFF. The DNA of the CDR3 is TGCGCCAGCAGCCAAGGTTTAATCATGAACACTGAAGCTTTCTTT.